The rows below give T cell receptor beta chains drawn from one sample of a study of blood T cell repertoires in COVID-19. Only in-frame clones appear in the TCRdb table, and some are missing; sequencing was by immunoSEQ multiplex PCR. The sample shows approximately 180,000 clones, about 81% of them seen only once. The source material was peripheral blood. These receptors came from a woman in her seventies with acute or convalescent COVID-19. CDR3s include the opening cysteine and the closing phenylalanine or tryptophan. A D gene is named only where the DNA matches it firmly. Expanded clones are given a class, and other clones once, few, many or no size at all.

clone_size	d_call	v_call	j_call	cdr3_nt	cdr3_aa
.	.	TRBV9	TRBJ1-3	TGTGCCAGCAGCGTAGTAGGGGGAGTCTCTGGAAACACCATATATTTT	CASSVVGGVSGNTIYF
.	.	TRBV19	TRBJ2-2	TGTGCCAGTAGGAATGGGGGCGGGACCGGGGAGCTGTTTTTT	CASRNGGGTGELFF
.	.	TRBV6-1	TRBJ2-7	TGTGCCAGCAGTGAAGGCCAGGGCTTCTCCTACGAGCAGTACTTC	CASSEGQGFSYEQYF
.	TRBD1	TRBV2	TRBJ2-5	TGTGCCAGCAGTATACAGGGGTACCAAGAGACCCAGTACTTC	CASSIQGYQETQYF
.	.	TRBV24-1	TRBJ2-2	TGTGCCACCGGAGGGACGGCTCCGAACACCGGGGAGCTGTTTTTT	CATGGTAPNTGELFF
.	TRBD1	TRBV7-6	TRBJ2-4	TGTGCCAGCAGCTTAGGTTTGGGTGGGACAGGGGGCGTGGGCGCCAAAAACATTCAGTACTTC	CASSLGLGGTGGVGAKNIQYF
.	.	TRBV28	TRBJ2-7	TGTGCCAGCAATTTTGCCGGACAGTCCTACGAGCAGTACTTC	CASNFAGQSYEQYF
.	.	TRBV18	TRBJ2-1	TGTGCCAGCTCACCACAGAAGAGGGAGCAGTTCTTC	CASSPQKREQFF
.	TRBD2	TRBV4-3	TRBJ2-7	TGCGCCAGCAGCCAAGTGGCTAGCGGGAACTACGAGCAGTACTTC	CASSQVASGNYEQYF
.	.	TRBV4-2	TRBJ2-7	TGTGCCAGCAGCCAAGATCGGGAAGGGAACTACGAGCAGTACTTC	CASSQDREGNYEQYF
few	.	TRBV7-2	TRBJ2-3	TGTGCCAGCAGCCCCAATGTGGCTCAAGCAGATACGCAGTATTTT	CASSPNVAQADTQYF
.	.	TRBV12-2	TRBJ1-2	TGTGCAAGTCGCTTAGCGGATGGGACAGGGGCTGGCTACACCTTC	CASRLADGTGAGYTF
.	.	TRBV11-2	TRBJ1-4	TGTGCCAGCAGCTTAGGGACAGTCGAAAAACTGTTTTTT	CASSLGTVEKLFF
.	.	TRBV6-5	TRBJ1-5	TGTGCCAGCAGCCGATCTAGAAGCAGCAATCAGCCCCAGCATTTT	CASSRSRSSNQPQHF
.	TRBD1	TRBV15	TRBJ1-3	TGTGCCACCAGCAGGCACTTGGGACAGGGAAAGAACACCATATATTTT	CATSRHLGQGKNTIYF